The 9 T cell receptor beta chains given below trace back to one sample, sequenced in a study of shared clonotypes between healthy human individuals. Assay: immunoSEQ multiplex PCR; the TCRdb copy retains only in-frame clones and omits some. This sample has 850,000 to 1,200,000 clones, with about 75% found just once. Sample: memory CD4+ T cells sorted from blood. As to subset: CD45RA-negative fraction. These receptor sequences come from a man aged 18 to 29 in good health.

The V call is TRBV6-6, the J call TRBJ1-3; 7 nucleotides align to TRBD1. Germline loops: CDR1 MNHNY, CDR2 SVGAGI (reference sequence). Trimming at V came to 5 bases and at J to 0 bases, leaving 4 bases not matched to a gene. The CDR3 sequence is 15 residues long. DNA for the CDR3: TGTGCCAGCAGTGCCCGGGACAGCTCTGGAAACACCATATATTTT. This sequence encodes CASSARDSSGNTIYF.

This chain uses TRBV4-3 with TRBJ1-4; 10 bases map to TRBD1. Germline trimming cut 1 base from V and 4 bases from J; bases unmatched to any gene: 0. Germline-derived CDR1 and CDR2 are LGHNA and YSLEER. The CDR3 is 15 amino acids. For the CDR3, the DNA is TGCGCCAGCAGCCAAGGGACAGGGGGTAATGAAAAACTGTTTTTT. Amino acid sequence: CASSQGTGGNEKLFF.

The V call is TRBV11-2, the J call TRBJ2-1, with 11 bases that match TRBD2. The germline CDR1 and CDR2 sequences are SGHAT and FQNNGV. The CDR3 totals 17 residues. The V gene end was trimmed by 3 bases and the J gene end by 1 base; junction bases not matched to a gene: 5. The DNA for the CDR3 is TGTGCCAGCAGCTTGCTAGCGGGGGGTGCATCCTACAATGAGCAGTTCTTC. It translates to CASSLLAGGASYNEQFF.

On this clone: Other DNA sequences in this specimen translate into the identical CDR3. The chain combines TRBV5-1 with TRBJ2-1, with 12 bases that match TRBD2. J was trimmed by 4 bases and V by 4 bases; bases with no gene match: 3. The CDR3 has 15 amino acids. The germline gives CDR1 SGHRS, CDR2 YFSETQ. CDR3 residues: CASSPGLAGYNEQFF. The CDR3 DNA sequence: TGCGCCAGCAGCCCCGGACTAGCGGGGTACAATGAGCAGTTCTTC.

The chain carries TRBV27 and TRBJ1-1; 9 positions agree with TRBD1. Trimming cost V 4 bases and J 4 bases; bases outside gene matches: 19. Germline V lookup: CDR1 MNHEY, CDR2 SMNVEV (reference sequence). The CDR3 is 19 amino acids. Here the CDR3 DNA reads TGTGCCAGCAGTTCCAGTATGACAGGGGGTAGGGGGAAAGGCACTGAAGCTTTCTTT. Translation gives CASSSSMTGGRGKGTEAFF.

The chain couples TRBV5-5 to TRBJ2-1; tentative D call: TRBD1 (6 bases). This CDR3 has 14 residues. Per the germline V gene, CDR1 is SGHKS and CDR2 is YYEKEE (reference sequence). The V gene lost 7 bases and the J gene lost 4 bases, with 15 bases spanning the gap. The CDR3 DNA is TGTGCCAGCCTGCAGGGGAGTGCTTACAATGAGCAGTTCTTC. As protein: CASLQGSAYNEQFF.

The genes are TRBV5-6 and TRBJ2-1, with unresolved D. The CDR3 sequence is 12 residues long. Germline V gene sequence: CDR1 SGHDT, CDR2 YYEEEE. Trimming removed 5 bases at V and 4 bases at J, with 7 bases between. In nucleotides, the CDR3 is TGTGCCAGCAGTCGTGAATACAATGAGCAGTTCTTC. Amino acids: CASSREYNEQFF.

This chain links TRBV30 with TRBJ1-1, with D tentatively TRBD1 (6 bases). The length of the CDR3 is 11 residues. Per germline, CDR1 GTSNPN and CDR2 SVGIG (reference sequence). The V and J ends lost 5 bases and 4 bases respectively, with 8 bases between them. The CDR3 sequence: CAWDRFTEAFF. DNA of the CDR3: TGTGCCTGGGACAGGTTCACTGAAGCTTTCTTT. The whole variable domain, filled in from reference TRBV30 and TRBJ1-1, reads SQTIHQWPATLVQPVGSPLSLECTVEGTSNPNLYWYRQAAGRGLQLLFYSVGIGQISSEVPQNLSASRPQDRQFILSSKKLLLSDSGFYLCAWDRFTEAFFGQGTRLTVV.

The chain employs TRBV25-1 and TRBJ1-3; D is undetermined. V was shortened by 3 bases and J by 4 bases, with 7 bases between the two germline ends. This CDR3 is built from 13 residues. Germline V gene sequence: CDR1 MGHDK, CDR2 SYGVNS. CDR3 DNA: TGTGCCAGCAGTGATAGGAGGGGAAACACCATATATTTT. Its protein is CASSDRRGNTIYF.